One sample yielded the 31 T cell receptor beta chains listed below, sequenced in a study of memory CD4+ T cells and cytomegalovirus serostatus. Single viable CD3+CD4+CD8-CD45RO+ cells were sorted as the memory CD4+ T cells. Here immunoSEQ multiplex PCR was the method, and the copy in TCRdb shows in-frame clones only, minus some. The data contain 80,000 or so clones, around four fifths of them singletons. The sequenced material came from memory CD4+ T cells from blood. All receptors derive from an adult in good health and CMV-seropositive.

This clone was seen a single time. This chain links TRBV19 with TRBJ2-7; D may be TRBD2 (6 bases). The CDR3 runs to 14 residues. Germline V CDR1 and CDR2: LNHDA, SQIVND (reference sequence). Trimming stripped 6 bases from V and 4 bases from J, with 16 bases between. CDR3 nucleotides: TGTGCCAGTAGCGGGACGGGACTCCGTTACGAGCAGTACTTC. Translation: CASSGTGLRYEQYF.

This chain links TRBV7-9 with TRBJ1-1; D gene unclear. This CDR3 is 14 amino acids long. Germline assignment: CDR1 SEHNR and CDR2 FQNEAQ (reference sequence). Deletions cut 5 bases from V and 1 base from J, with 11 bases between. Here the CDR3 DNA reads TGTGCCAGCAGCCCCCGAGAGACGAACACTGAAGCTTTCTTT. Its translation: CASSPRETNTEAFF. The entire variable domain, with the rest obtained from reference TRBV7-9 and TRBJ1-1, is as follows: DTGVSQNPRHKITKRGQNVTFRCDPISEHNRLYWYRQTLGQGPEFLTYFQNEAQLEKSRLLSDRFSAERPKGSFSTLEIQRTEQGDSAMYLCASSPRETNTEAFFGQGTRLTVV.

The rearrangement uses TRBV6-5 and TRBJ1-2; 9 nucleotides match TRBD1. In germline, CDR1 is MNHEY, CDR2 SVGAGI. This CDR3 has 14 residues. V shed 6 bases, J shed 6 bases, and the junction held 8 bases outside the gene matches. CDR3 nucleotides: TGTGCCAGCAGGATACCGGGACAGGGCGATGGCTACACCTTC. Translation: CASRIPGQGDGYTF.

The genes are TRBV29-1 and TRBJ1-2; D not resolved. The CDR3 totals 15 residues. The V and J ends lost 2 bases and 4 bases respectively, with 17 bases between them. The germline V gene encodes CDR1 SQVTM and CDR2 ANQGSEA. In DNA, the CDR3 is TGCAGCGTTGAACCGCCAGGTGGTGCCCCCTATGGCTACACCTTC. Its translation: CSVEPPGGAPYGYTF.

J is TRBJ2-1 and V is TRBV6-1; unclear D gene. V was clipped by 2 bases and J by 13 bases, with 9 bases between them. The CDR3 loop spans 11 amino acids. Germline CDR1 is MNHNS and CDR2 is SASEGT. CDR3 DNA: TGTGCCAGCAGTGAATCCTCACCACAGTTCTTC. This gives the protein CASSESSPQFF.

V gene TRBV7-2 combines with J gene TRBJ2-2, with 9 nucleotides matching TRBD1. The CDR3 is 17 residues long. Trimming at V came to 2 bases and at J to 4 bases, leaving 8 bases not matched to a gene. Germline V gene data show CDR1 as SGHTA and CDR2 as FQGNSA. The CDR3 protein is CASSLLPQGAGTGELFF. The DNA of the CDR3 is TGTGCCAGCAGCTTACTCCCACAGGGGGCGGGCACCGGGGAGCTGTTTTTT.

The rearrangement links TRBV5-1 to TRBJ1-6; no definite D call. Looked up from germline, CDR1 is SGHRS and CDR2 is YFSETQ. The CDR3 runs 15 residues. V was trimmed by 0 bases and J by 13 bases, leaving 17 bases between them. This CDR3 reads CASSLAQHGDRPLHF. CDR3 bases: TGCGCCAGCAGCTTGGCCCAACACGGGGATCGGCCCCTCCACTTT.

This sequence joins TRBV6-1 and TRBJ1-5, with D possibly TRBD1 on 6 matching bases. Germline CDR1 MNHNS, CDR2 SASEGT. This CDR3 comprises 19 residues. Deletions cut 4 bases from V and 0 bases from J, with 22 bases between. The CDR3 spells CASSGPSSYRAYSNQPQHF. The CDR3 region has the DNA TGTGCCAGCAGTGGACCTTCTTCTTACAGGGCCTATAGCAATCAGCCCCAGCATTTT.

Written as DNA, the CDR3 is TGTGCCAACATAATCCCGGACGAAATGCAAGAGACCCAGTACTTC. Its protein product is CANIIPDEMQETQYF. The genes are TRBV5-4 and TRBJ2-5; D gene uncertain. This CDR3 is built from 15 residues. From germline, CDR1 is SGHNT and CDR2 YYREEE (reference sequence). Trimming shortened V by 9 bases and J by 2 bases, and 20 bases separated the two germline ends.

This clone has just one count. V is TRBV15 and J is TRBJ1-5; 8 bases align to TRBD1. The CDR3 has 15 amino acids. The germline CDR1 and CDR2 sequences are LNHNV and YYDKDF (reference sequence). V lost 3 bases and J lost 7; bases outside the gene matches: 8. CDR3 coding DNA: TGTGCCACCAGCAGCCAGGGGGCAAGGGAACAGCCCCAGCATTTT. This translates into CATSSQGAREQPQHF. Combining the CDR3 with reference TRBV15 and TRBJ1-5 gives the whole variable domain DAMVIQNPRYQVTQFGKPVTLSCSQTLNHNVMYWYQQKSSQAPKLLFHYYDKDFNNEADTPDNFQSRRPNTSFCFLDIRSPGLGDTAMYLCATSSQGAREQPQHFGDGTRLSIL.

The DNA of the CDR3 is TGTGCCAGCAGCTTTGGCGGGGCCCTCGATACGCAGTATTTT. Its protein is CASSFGGALDTQYF. The chain recombines TRBV11-2 with TRBJ2-3; the D gene is possibly TRBD2 (6 bases). Germline loops: CDR1 SGHAT, CDR2 FQNNGV. Trimming took 3 bases from V and 6 from J, leaving 13 bases between them. The CDR3 is 14 amino acids.

V usage is TRBV7-9 and J usage is TRBJ1-1, with D possibly being TRBD1 (6 bases). V was clipped by 5 bases and J by 1 base, with 14 bases between them. CDR3 length: 15 residues. The germline V gene encodes CDR1 SEHNR and CDR2 FQNEAQ (reference sequence). In DNA form, the CDR3 reads TGTGCCAGCAGCGAAACAGGGCAGGCGAACACTGAAGCTTTCTTT. Its protein is CASSETGQANTEAFF.

The genes are TRBV11-2 and TRBJ2-2, with D maybe TRBD2 (6 bases). This CDR3 contains 16 residues. Germline V gives CDR1 SGHAT, CDR2 FQNNGV. Trimming stripped 5 bases from V and 1 base from J, with 14 bases between. The CDR3 bases are TGTGCCAGCAGCGGCGGGGCCCGACAGAACACCGGGGAGCTGTTTTTT. As protein: CASSGGARQNTGELFF.

V usage is TRBV7-9 and J usage is TRBJ1-5; D unresolved. CDR3 length: 13 residues. V was clipped by 1 base and J by 6 bases, with 7 bases between them. Germline CDR1 and CDR2: SEHNR and FQNEAQ (reference sequence). CDR3 region: CASSLGMGQPQHF. The DNA of the CDR3 is TGTGCCAGCAGCTTAGGGATGGGTCAGCCCCAGCATTTT.

V and J are TRBV7-2 and TRBJ2-2, with 8 bases lining up with TRBD1. Germline assignment: CDR1 SGHTA and CDR2 FQGNSA. This CDR3 has 16 residues. The junction had 8 bases not matched to a gene; V was cut back by 6 bases and J by 2 bases. The CDR3 sequence: CASRKQGAGNTGELFF. The CDR3 DNA sequence: TGTGCCAGCAGGAAGCAGGGGGCGGGAAACACCGGGGAGCTGTTTTTT.

The V and J genes are TRBV27 and TRBJ2-3; TRBD2 matches at 8 bases. Germline trimming cut 6 bases from V and 4 bases from J; bases unmatched to any gene: 24. The CDR3 has 20 residues. The V gene's germline CDR1 is MNHEY and CDR2 SMNVEV (reference sequence). The CDR3 region has the DNA TGTGCCAGCAGGGAACTGGTCCGAAAAAAAGCGGGAGACGGCGCAGATACGCAGTATTTT. Translated: CASRELVRKKAGDGADTQYF.

The rearrangement uses TRBV19 and TRBJ1-2, with D possibly TRBD1 on 6 matching bases. CDR3 length: 15 residues. V lost 4 bases to trimming and J lost 4 bases, with 16 bases between them. Germline CDR1 reads LNHDA; CDR2 reads SQIVND (reference sequence). Here the CDR3 DNA reads TGTGCCAGTAGTAGAGGGGGTAGCCGGGGCTATGGCTACACCTTC. Its protein product is CASSRGGSRGYGYTF.

This clone came up once. CDR3 nucleotides: TGTGCCAGCATCCCCGGGCCAAGCACCGGGGAGCTGTTTTTT. Protein sequence: CASIPGPSTGELFF. The rearrangement uses TRBV6-1 and TRBJ2-2; no clear D gene. The CDR3 consists of 14 residues. The V gene's germline CDR1 is MNHNS and CDR2 SASEGT. With 7 bases removed from V and 4 bases from J, the gap between germline ends came to 13 bases.

The chain has TRBV30 and TRBJ2-5; D is perhaps TRBD2 (5 bases). The germline gives CDR1 GTSNPN, CDR2 SVGIG (reference sequence). V was shortened by 6 bases and J by 4 bases, with 15 bases between the two germline ends. CDR3 length equals 13 residues. CDR3 residues: CACLSYGRETQYF. CDR3 nucleotide sequence: TGTGCCTGCCTTTCGTATGGGAGAGAGACCCAGTACTTC.

V gene TRBV5-6 combines with J gene TRBJ1-4; 9 bases line up with TRBD1. From germline, CDR1 is SGHDT and CDR2 YYEEEE. This CDR3 contains 14 residues. V lost 1 base to trimming and J lost 6 bases; unmatched junction nucleotides: 1. CDR3 in DNA: TGTGCCAGCAGCTTGACAGGGGGCGATGAAAAACTGTTTTTT. It translates to CASSLTGGDEKLFF.

This chain connects TRBV5-1 to TRBJ2-5; possible D gene TRBD2, 5 bases. V lost 5 bases and J lost 1, with 12 bases in between. CDR1 SGHRS and CDR2 YFSETQ come from the germline V gene. This CDR3 spans 14 amino acids. The CDR3: CASSSSSIQETQYF. The CDR3 coding sequence is TGCGCCAGCAGTTCTAGCTCTATCCAAGAGACCCAGTACTTC.

The CDR3: CASSLGEKETQYF. The CDR3 DNA reads TGTGCCAGCAGCTTAGGGGAAAAGGAGACCCAGTACTTC. This chain uses TRBV11-2 with TRBJ2-5; unclear D gene. Germline CDR1 is SGHAT and CDR2 is FQNNGV. The CDR3 has 13 amino acids. Trimming took 1 base from V and 5 from J, leaving 8 bases between them.

The rearrangement joins TRBV25-1 to TRBJ2-1; TRBD2 agrees at 8 bases. Germline V lookup: CDR1 MGHDK, CDR2 SYGVNS. This CDR3 is built from 13 residues. Trimming took 7 bases from V and 7 from J; bases not matched to a gene: 6. CDR3 region: CASKRAGENEQFF. The CDR3 DNA reads TGTGCCAGCAAACGAGCGGGGGAAAATGAGCAGTTCTTC.

In the case of this clone: The same CDR3 also results from other DNA sequences found in this sample. The chain links TRBV27 to TRBJ1-2; D remains ambiguous. The germline V and J ends were trimmed by 0 bases and 4 bases, with 9 bases remaining between them. The CDR3 is 14 amino acids. Germline V gene sequence: CDR1 MNHEY, CDR2 SMNVEV (reference sequence). CDR3 in amino acids: CASSLSGPSYGYTF. CDR3 nucleotide sequence: TGTGCCAGCAGTTTATCCGGGCCGTCCTATGGCTACACCTTC.

The chain has TRBV18 and TRBJ2-1, with a tentative D call TRBD2 (5 bases). There are 14 residues in the CDR3. Per the germline V gene, CDR1 is KGHSH and CDR2 is LQKENI. With 3 bases removed from V and 4 bases from J, the gap between germline ends came to 10 bases. The CDR3 nucleotides read TGTGCCAGCTCACCGCCGGACTTATACAATGAGCAGTTCTTC. Translating it yields CASSPPDLYNEQFF. The full variable domain, with the rest looked up from reference TRBV18 and TRBJ2-1, is NAGVMQNPRHLVRRRGQEARLRCSPMKGHSHVYWYRQLPEEGLKFMVYLQKENIIDESGMPKERFSAEFPKEGPSILRIQQVVRGDSAAYFCASSPPDLYNEQFFGPGTRLTVL.

The chain couples TRBV28 to TRBJ1-2, with D perhaps matching TRBD1 (5 bases). V lost 6 bases and J 6 bases, leaving 8 bases between the germline ends. The length of the CDR3 is 11 residues. In germline, CDR1 is MDHEN, CDR2 SYDVKM. The CDR3 reads CASSRGDGYTF. CDR3 coding DNA: TGTGCCAGCAGCCGGGGCGATGGCTACACCTTC.

The CDR3 spells CASSLKGENGELFF. The CDR3 nucleotides are TGTGCCAGCAGCCTCAAGGGGGAGAACGGGGAGCTGTTTTTT. This chain links TRBV7-2 with TRBJ2-2; perhaps TRBD1 as D (6 bases). CDR3 size: 14 residues. Between the trimmed V and J ends, which lost 5 bases and 7 bases, there was a span of 14 bases. The V gene's germline CDR1 is SGHTA and CDR2 FQGNSA. Complete variable domain (other parts from reference TRBV7-2 and TRBJ2-2): GAGVSQSPSNKVTEKGKDVELRCDPISGHTALYWYRQSLGQGLEFLIYFQGNSAPDKSGLPSDRFSAERTGGSVSTLTIQRTQQEDSAVYLCASSLKGENGELFFGEGSRLTVL.

The chain is built from TRBV6-1 and TRBJ2-1; a weak D match, TRBD2 (5 bases). Trimming cost V 3 bases and J 9 bases, with 18 bases left between them. The CDR3 runs 15 residues. Germline loops: CDR1 MNHNS, CDR2 SASEGT. This CDR3 reads CASSDGGPTVFEQFF. CDR3 DNA sequence: TGTGCCAGCAGTGACGGAGGCCCCACAGTATTTGAGCAGTTCTTC.

J is TRBJ1-1 and V is TRBV27, with unresolved D. With 8 bases removed from V and 0 bases from J, the gap between germline ends came to 13 bases. The CDR3 has 14 residues. CDR1 MNHEY and CDR2 SMNVEV come from the germline V gene (reference sequence). The DNA for the CDR3 is TGTGCCAGCGCTACCCCTACGGTGAACACTGAAGCTTTCTTT. It codes for CASATPTVNTEAFF.

This clone was detected once. The chain joins TRBV15 to TRBJ1-2; no definite D call. Germline V CDR1 and CDR2: LNHNV, YYDKDF (reference sequence). Trimming cost V 3 bases and J 2 bases, with 13 bases left between them. CDR3 size: 15 residues. CDR3 nucleotide sequence: TGTGCCACCAGCAGGCAGTATTCCGAGAACTATGGCTACACCTTC. It encodes CATSRQYSENYGYTF. Based on the CDR3 plus reference TRBV15 and TRBJ1-2, the full variable domain is DAMVIQNPRYQVTQFGKPVTLSCSQTLNHNVMYWYQQKSSQAPKLLFHYYDKDFNNEADTPDNFQSRRPNTSFCFLDIRSPGLGDTAMYLCATSRQYSENYGYTFGSGTRLTVV.

The V and J genes are TRBV7-2 and TRBJ1-2; TRBD1 matches at 9 bases. The CDR3 has 16 residues. CDR1 is SGHTA and CDR2 is FQGNSA in the germline V gene. Trimming took 1 base from V and 2 from J; bases not matched to a gene: 5. The CDR3 nucleotides read TGTGCCAGCAGCTTAGGGGGGACAGGGCGAAACTATGGCTACACCTTC. Translation: CASSLGGTGRNYGYTF.